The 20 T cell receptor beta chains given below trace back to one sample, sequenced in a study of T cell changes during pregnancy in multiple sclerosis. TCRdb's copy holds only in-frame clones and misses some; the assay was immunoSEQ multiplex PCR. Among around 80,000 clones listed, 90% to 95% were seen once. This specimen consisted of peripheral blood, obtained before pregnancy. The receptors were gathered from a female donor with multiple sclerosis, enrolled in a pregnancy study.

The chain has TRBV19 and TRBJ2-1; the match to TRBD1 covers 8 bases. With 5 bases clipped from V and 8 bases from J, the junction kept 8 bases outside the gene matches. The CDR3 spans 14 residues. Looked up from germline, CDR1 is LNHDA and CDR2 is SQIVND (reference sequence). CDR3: CASSSRQGKDEQFF. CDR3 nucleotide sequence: TGTGCCAGTAGTTCCCGACAGGGGAAAGATGAGCAGTTCTTC.

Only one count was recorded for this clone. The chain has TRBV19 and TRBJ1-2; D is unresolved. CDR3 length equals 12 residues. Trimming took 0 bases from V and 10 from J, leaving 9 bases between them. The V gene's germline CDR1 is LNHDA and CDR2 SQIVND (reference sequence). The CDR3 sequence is CASSIEARNYTF. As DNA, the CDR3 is TGTGCCAGTAGTATAGAGGCCAGAAACTACACCTTC.

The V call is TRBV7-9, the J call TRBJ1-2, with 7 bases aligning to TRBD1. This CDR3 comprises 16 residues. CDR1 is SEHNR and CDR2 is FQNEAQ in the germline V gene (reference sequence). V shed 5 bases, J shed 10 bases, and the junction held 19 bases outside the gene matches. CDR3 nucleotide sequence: TGTGCCAGCAGCCTGGGGGACAGTAGGGGAAGAAGTCCCTACACCTTC. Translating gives CASSLGDSRGRSPYTF.

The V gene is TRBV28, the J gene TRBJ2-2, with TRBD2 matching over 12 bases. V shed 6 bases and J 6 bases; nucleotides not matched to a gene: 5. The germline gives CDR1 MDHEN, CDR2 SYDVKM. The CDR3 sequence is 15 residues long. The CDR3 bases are TGTGCCAGCAGCCCATCTAGCGGGAGGGCCGGGGAGCTGTTTTTT. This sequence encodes CASSPSSGRAGELFF. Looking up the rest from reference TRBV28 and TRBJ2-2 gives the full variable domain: DVKVTQSSRYLVKRTGEKVFLECVQDMDHENMFWYRQDPGLGLRLIYFSYDVKMKEKGDIPEGYSVSREKKERFSLILESASTNQTSMYLCASSPSSGRAGELFFGEGSRLTVL.

The CDR3 sequence: CASSFAQGLRNTEAFF. In nucleotides, the CDR3 is TGTGCCAGCAGTTTTGCGCAGGGGCTAAGGAACACTGAAGCTTTCTTT. The genes are TRBV28 and TRBJ1-1; D is perhaps TRBD1 (6 bases). Germline CDR1 is MDHEN and CDR2 is SYDVKM. V lost 3 bases and J 1 base, leaving 15 bases between the germline ends. The CDR3 runs to 16 residues. The full variable domain, rest sourced from reference TRBV28 and TRBJ1-1, is DVKVTQSSRYLVKRTGEKVFLECVQDMDHENMFWYRQDPGLGLRLIYFSYDVKMKEKGDIPEGYSVSREKKERFSLILESASTNQTSMYLCASSFAQGLRNTEAFFGQGTRLTVV.

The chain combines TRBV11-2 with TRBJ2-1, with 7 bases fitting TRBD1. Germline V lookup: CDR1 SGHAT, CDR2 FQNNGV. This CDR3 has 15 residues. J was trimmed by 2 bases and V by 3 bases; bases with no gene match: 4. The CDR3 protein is CASSFRDSAYNEQFF. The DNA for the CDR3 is TGTGCCAGCAGCTTCCGGGACAGCGCCTACAATGAGCAGTTCTTC.

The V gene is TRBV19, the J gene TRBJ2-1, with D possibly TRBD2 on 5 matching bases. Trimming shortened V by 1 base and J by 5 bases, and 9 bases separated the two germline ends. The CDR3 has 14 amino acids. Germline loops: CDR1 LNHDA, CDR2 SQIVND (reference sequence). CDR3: CASSIVSGNNEQFF. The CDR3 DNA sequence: TGTGCCAGTAGTATAGTGAGCGGTAACAATGAGCAGTTCTTC.

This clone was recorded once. The CDR3 DNA reads as TGTGCCAGCCCCGCACAGGGGCGAGAAGAGACCCAGTACTTC. Protein: CASPAQGREETQYF. This chain links TRBV27 with TRBJ2-5; 7 nucleotides match TRBD1. Germline-derived CDR1 and CDR2 are MNHEY and SMNVEV (reference sequence). After removal of 8 bases from V and 3 bases from J, the junction contained 9 bases not matched to a gene. The CDR3 consists of 14 residues.

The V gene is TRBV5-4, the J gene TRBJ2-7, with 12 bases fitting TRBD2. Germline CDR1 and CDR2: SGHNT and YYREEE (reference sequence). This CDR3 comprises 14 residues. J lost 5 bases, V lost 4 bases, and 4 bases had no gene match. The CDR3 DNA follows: TGTGCCAGCAGCACAGGACTAGCGGGAAACGAGCAGTACTTC. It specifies CASSTGLAGNEQYF.

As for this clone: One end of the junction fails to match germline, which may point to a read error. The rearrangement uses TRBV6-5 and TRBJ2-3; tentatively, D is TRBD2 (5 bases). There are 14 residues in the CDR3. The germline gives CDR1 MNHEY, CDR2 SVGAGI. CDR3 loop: CATSLLLGADTQYF. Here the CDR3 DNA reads TGTGCCACCAGTTTACTACTAGGTGCAGATACGCAGTATTTT.

CDR3 amino acids: CASSLGLAGGPYEQYF. In DNA form, the CDR3 reads TGTGCCAGCAGCTTGGGGCTAGCGGGAGGGCCATACGAGCAGTACTTC. The genes are TRBV5-6 and TRBJ2-7; 12 nucleotides align to TRBD2. With 0 bases clipped from V and 4 bases from J, the junction kept 5 bases outside the gene matches. CDR3 length equals 16 residues. Germline V gives CDR1 SGHDT, CDR2 YYEEEE. Full variable domain (rest looked up from reference TRBV5-6 and TRBJ2-7): DAGVTQSPTHLIKTRGQQVTLRCSPKSGHDTVSWYQQALGQGPQFIFQYYEEEERQRGNFPDRFSGHQFPNYSSELNVNALLLGDSALYLCASSLGLAGGPYEQYFGPGTRLTVT.

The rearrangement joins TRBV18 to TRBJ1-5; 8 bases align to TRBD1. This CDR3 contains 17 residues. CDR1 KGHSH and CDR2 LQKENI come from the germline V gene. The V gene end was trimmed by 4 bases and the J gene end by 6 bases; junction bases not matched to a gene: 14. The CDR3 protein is CASSHAQGASVGQPQHF. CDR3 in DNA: TGTGCCAGCTCACACGCGCAGGGGGCATCAGTGGGTCAGCCCCAGCATTTT.

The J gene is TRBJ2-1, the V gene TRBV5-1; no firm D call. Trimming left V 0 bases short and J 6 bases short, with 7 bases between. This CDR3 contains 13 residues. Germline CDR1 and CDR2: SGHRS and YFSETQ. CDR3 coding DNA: TGCGCCAGCAGCTTGGCTGGGCCCAATGAGCAGTTCTTC. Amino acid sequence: CASSLAGPNEQFF. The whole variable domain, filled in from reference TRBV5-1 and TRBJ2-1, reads KAGVTQTPRYLIKTRGQQVTLSCSPISGHRSVSWYQQTPGQGLQFLFEYFSETQRNKGNFPGRFSGRQFSNSRSEMNVSTLELGDSALYLCASSLAGPNEQFFGPGTRLTVL.

DNA of the CDR3: TGCGCCAGCAGCTCAGGGGATTCCTACAATGAGCAGTTCTTC. Protein sequence: CASSSGDSYNEQFF. The genes are TRBV5-1 and TRBJ2-1; tentative D call: TRBD1 (6 bases). CDR3 length: 14 residues. Germline V gene sequence: CDR1 SGHRS, CDR2 YFSETQ. Trimming pared 3 bases from V and 1 base from J, leaving 8 bases between.

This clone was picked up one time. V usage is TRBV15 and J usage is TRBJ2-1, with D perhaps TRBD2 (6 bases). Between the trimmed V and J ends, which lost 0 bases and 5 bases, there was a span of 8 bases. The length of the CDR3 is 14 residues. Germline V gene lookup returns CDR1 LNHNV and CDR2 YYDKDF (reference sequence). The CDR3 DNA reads TGTGCCACCAGCAGAGATGGGGGGAACAATGAGCAGTTCTTC. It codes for CATSRDGGNNEQFF.

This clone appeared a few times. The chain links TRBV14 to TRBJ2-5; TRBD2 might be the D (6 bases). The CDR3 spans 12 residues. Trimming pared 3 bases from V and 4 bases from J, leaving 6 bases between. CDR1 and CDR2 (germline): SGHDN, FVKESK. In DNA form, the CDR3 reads TGTGCCAGCAGCCAGGGGGGAGAGACCCAGTACTTC. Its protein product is CASSQGGETQYF. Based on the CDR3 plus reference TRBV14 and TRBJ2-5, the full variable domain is EAGVTQFPSHSVIEKGQTVTLRCDPISGHDNLYWYRRVMGKEIKFLLHFVKESKQDESGMPNNRFLAERTGGTYSTLKVQPAELEDSGVYFCASSQGGETQYFGPGTRLLVL.

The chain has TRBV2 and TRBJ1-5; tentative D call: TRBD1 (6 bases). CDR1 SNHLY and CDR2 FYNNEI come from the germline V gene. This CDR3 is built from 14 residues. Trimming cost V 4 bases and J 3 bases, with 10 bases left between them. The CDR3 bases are TGTGCCAGCAGTGGCCGGGACATCAATCAGCCCCAGCATTTT. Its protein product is CASSGRDINQPQHF.

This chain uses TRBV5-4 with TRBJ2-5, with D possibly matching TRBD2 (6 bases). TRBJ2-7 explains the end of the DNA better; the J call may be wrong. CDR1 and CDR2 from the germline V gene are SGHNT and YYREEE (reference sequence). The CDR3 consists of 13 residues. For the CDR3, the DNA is TGTGCCAGCAGTCCAGGAGGGCCCCACGAGCAGTACTTC. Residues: CASSPGGPHEQYF.

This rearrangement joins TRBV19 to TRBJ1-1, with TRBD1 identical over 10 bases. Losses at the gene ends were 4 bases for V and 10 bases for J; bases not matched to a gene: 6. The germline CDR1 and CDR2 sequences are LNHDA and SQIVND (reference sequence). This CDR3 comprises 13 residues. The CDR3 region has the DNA TGTGCCAGTAGTACGAACCGGGACAGGGGAGCTTTCTTT. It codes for CASSTNRDRGAFF. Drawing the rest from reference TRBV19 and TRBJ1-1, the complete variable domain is DGGITQSPKYLFRKEGQNVTLSCEQNLNHDAMYWYRQDPGQGLRLIYYSQIVNDFQKGDIAEGYSVSREKKESFPLTVTSAQKNPTAFYLCASSTNRDRGAFFGQGTRLTVV.

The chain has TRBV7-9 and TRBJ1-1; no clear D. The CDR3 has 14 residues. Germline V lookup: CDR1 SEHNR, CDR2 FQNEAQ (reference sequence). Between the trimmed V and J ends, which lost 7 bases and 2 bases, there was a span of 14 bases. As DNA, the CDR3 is TGTGCCAGCACCTCGGTCGGAGTCAACACTGAAGCTTTCTTT. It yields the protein CASTSVGVNTEAFF. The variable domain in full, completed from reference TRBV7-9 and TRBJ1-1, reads DTGVSQNPRHKITKRGQNVTFRCDPISEHNRLYWYRQTLGQGPEFLTYFQNEAQLEKSRLLSDRFSAERPKGSFSTLEIQRTEQGDSAMYLCASTSVGVNTEAFFGQGTRLTVV.